This T cell receptor beta chain derives from a study of T cells in Graves' hyperthyroidism and ophthalmopathy. Study-wide results and caveats: By a 13 V-J model, ophthalmopathy was set apart from stable hyperthyroidism. Among thyroid clonotypes expanded above 0.001, most also appeared in blood. Model predictions of ophthalmopathy came a median approximately 6.2 months before onset.

Germline-derived CDR1 and CDR2 are LGHNA and YSLEER. V was pared by 6 bases and J by 5 bases, with 9 bases of the junction left unmatched. This CDR3 has 14 residues. This clonotype has at least ten counts. The antigen is undetermined. Amplification yielded TCR beta CDR3 regions, with RNA transcripts as the source. During a first-round RT-PCR of the TCR CDR3, the HTBI primer set was used. A single record per CDR3 protein comes from TCRdb applying MiXCR to the multiplex PCR reads. The repertoire consists of 450,000 to 650,000 distinct CDR3 sequences, with approximately 14% occurring once and the leading ten covering roughly 6.9%.

The sequenced sample consisted of blood. This sequence originates from a young woman with Graves' ophthalmopathy. The rearrangement joins TRBV4-3 to TRBJ2-5; TRBD1 agrees at 7 bases. This CDR3 reads CASSSTGAKETQYF. CDR3 DNA sequence: TGCGCCAGCAGTTCCACAGGGGCGAAGGAGACCCAGTACTTC.